This T cell receptor beta chain comes out of a study of cytomegalovirus exposure and HLA in healthy donors (dated by TCRdb to between 2016 and 2019). Regarding the complete study: According to an earlier analysis of 587 of the donors, 150 million to 200 million T cells yielded 100 million or so unique TCR beta sequences and 276 Gb of sequence data. Genome-wide SNP genotypes for about three fifths of the roughly 700 donors were used in a later genetic analysis, which treated that subset as a discovery cohort. Donor age, sex, ethnicity and CMV serostatus were compiled together with the repertoire data. Among roughly 370 genotyped donors of the cohort, an average of roughly 240,000 unique TCR beta nucleotide sequences were sequenced per donor, roughly a sixth of them non-productive. All discovery cohort repertoires had been generated using a single sequencing platform. Roughly five DR-DQ haplotypes were handled as single units for association and clustering because linkage in the cohort was strong. Rather than drawing on any new phenotypic data, the later analysis identified candidate immune exposures from TCR beta sequences and the way those sequences occurred across donors. Using immunosequencing, the study profiled T cell repertoires from about 610 subjects and related those repertoires to cytomegalovirus serostatus. The aim of the study was to test whether cataloging public T cell receptors could identify signatures of past pathogen exposure. Both class I and class II loci were covered by HLA typing, at four-digit resolution. A later analysis re-examined previously published TCR beta repertoires from just over 650 donors and added high-resolution HLA genotyping to investigate patterns of TCR occurrence. Among the roughly 390 genotyped donors, around 81% belonged to the genetic ancestry cluster associated with self-reported Caucasian donors. In an earlier analysis of a few hundred of the donors, high-throughput TCR beta sequencing was used to judge whether each TCR beta V gene segment behaved as functional or pseudogenic. The number of typed donors differed by locus: roughly 629-640 for A, B, C, DRB1 and DQB1; some 500 for DQA1; 606 for DPA1; and roughly 450 for DPB1. A separate validation cohort of about 110 different subjects was used in addition to the approximately 700-subject first cohort. High-throughput TCR immunosequencing, statistical association of individual TCRs with disease status, and machine learning were combined to predict cytomegalovirus infection status. About 280 gigabases of sequencing data and about 92 million unique TCR sequences made up an early release that covered roughly 670 HLA-typed donors.

What the study reported, not specific to this receptor: When HLA alleles, especially DR and DQ, strongly co-occurred, TCR associations were difficult to assign to individual alleles. In both the original and validation cohorts, the classifier was reported to diagnose cytomegalovirus status with high specificity and sensitivity. According to a later analysis, most CMV-associated TCR beta chains appeared to be HLA-restricted, and the HLA associations seemed to be driven largely by CMV exposure. In a later analysis, HLA-associated TCR beta chains were found to be more clonally expanded and to have lower generation probabilities than equally common non-associated chains. Roughly uniform sequencing depth across donors was assumed in presence/absence analyses, although this assumption may not hold. Linkage disequilibrium might explain the correlated functional status among segregating V segments, but an unknown experimental factor could not be ruled out. Several of the top co-occurrence clusters appeared to be linked to parvovirus B19, influenza, CMV and Epstein-Barr virus, according to a later analysis. This cohort had only TCR beta chains sequenced, and the lack of alpha or paired-chain data limited which features could be detected. Because counts were too low, about 18 rarely observed V segments, including chromosome 9 orphons, were excluded from the earlier analysis of several hundred of the donors. Specific HLA alleles were associated with more than 15,000 TCR beta sequences at a false discovery rate of 0.05 in a later analysis. An earlier analysis of roughly 570 of the donors showed that most TCR beta V segments appeared in productive rearrangements either about 90% or about 30% of the time, which broadly matched IMGT annotations. Because HLA typing was missing for some donors at each locus, association tests included only the typed subset. A few of the identified cytomegalovirus-associated TCR beta chains were confirmed in vitro to be specific for cytomegalovirus antigens. The only immune exposure information available for the cohort was CMV serostatus. A later analysis found that TCR association rates varied across HLA loci, with DRB1 alleles showing the most associated TCRs and HLA-C alleles the fewest. A further reported finding was that TCR beta sequences accurately predicted the HLA-A and HLA-B alleles for most subjects in the first cohort. Most TCR sequences were observed very rarely across donors, whereas some public TCRs were present in many individuals. The study listed 164 TCR beta chains as associated with cytomegalovirus. A group of highly shared sequence variants was considered likely to be a technical artifact of the sequencing pipeline. In a later genetic analysis, a missense DCLRE1C variant was associated with V-gene and J-gene trimming of TCR beta chains, and the association was replicated in an independent cohort. According to a later genetic analysis, donors in an Asian-associated ancestry cluster had fewer N-insertions in productive TCRs than the roughly 670-donor mean. The authors suggested that the approach could potentially be extended to other disease states and immunological phenotypes.

Library creation used the immunoSEQ multiplex PCR assay. A mixture of 60 forward primers for TCR Vbeta segments and 13 reverse primers for TCR Jbeta segments was used in the multiplex PCR. A multiplex PCR assay on genomic DNA amplified the CDR3 region of rearranged TCR beta genes. The amplified TCR beta libraries were sequenced on the Illumina HiSeq System as 87-base-pair reads. Per the authors' processing: Across the 500 to 700 repertoires, a later analysis counted approximately 83 million unique TCR beta chains, some 11 million of which were shared by at least two donors. Raw reads were error-corrected and collapsed into unique sequences with a nearest-neighbor algorithm that merged closely related sequences to remove PCR and sequencing errors. CDR3 sequences were aligned to IMGT reference sequences to assign V, D and J gene segments. For a sequence to be retained, a match of at least six nucleotides to both a V gene segment and a J gene segment was required. A rearrangement was called productive if the CDR3 had no stop codons and remained in frame with V and J, and every other rearrangement was called non-productive. Following IMGT convention, CDR3 was defined as the stretch from the second conserved V-encoded cysteine to the conserved J-encoded phenylalanine. In an earlier analysis of more than 550 of the donors, sequences lacking an unambiguous match to a single V gene segment were excluded. An earlier analysis of several hundred of the donors called V segments functional above 56.7% productive rearrangements and segregating when the between-donor standard deviation exceeded 5%. A statistical classification framework was developed to diagnose cytomegalovirus status using the catalog of TCR beta chain sequences. In a later analysis, V and J genes were assigned by comparing TCR nucleotide sequences against IMGT/GENE-DB human TR gene sequences. Using the TCRdist pipeline, a later analysis assigned CDR3 sequences along with most-parsimonious VDJ recombination scenarios. In a later analysis, each TCR beta chain was defined by its CDR3 amino acid sequence together with its V-gene family, and reads without a unique V-gene family were excluded. As a way to deal with suspected cross-contamination and a sequencing artifact, a later analysis dropped 640 or so nucleotide sequences that were highly shared and had low generation probability. For each public chain, a later analysis derived a clonal expansion index from normalized ranks of inferred template counts within each repertoire. A later analysis computed generation probabilities with a VDJ recombination model fitted to out-of-frame rearrangements, and checked the results against IGoR. In a later analysis, TCR-TCR, TCR-HLA and TCR-CMV co-occurrence was scored with hypergeometric tests, and a repertoire-size bias correction was applied to TCR pairs. To estimate false discovery rates, a later analysis permuted the HLA or CMV assignments 20 times. In a later analysis, co-occurring TCRs were grouped with DBSCAN, and TCRdist sequence similarity was added when clustering was performed within HLA-allele-positive subsets. Repertoires with fewer than 30,000 or more than 120,000 public chains, plus five repertoires with anomalous nucleotide sharing, were excluded from co-occurrence clustering. TCRdb re-hosts the immuneACCESS table, in-frame sequences only. Its copies lack some clones; in the studies checked, an unresolved V gene accounts for under half of them, and the cause for the rest is not known. D and trimming were read from the DNA, whereas the V and J calls and clone size are those reported in that table. This sample gives approximately 110,000 clones in total; more than 60% of them show up just once. The ten largest clones take up less than 4.5% of the sample.

For this clone: Which antigen it targets is not known. No much larger clone is present one base from it, and per-base qualities are unavailable.

The cohort was made up of 666 healthy bone marrow donors. At the time of sampling, all cohort members were nominally healthy, though unrecorded immune exposures were likely present. The donor was CMV seronegative and belonged to the group of 352 seronegative cohort members. A peripheral blood sample was provided by each donor, and peripheral blood mononuclear cells were used for TCR beta sequencing. Genomic DNA was extracted from the blood cell samples with the Qiagen DNeasy Blood Extraction Kit. The clonotype was recovered from a woman aged 40 to 49 in good health and CMV-seronegative. Sequenced input: PBMCs.

The sequence in DNA is TGTGCCACAGGGGATCAGTATGGCTACACCTTC. It translates as CATGDQYGYTF. This sequence uses TRBV28 and TRBJ1-2; TRBD1 could be the D gene, as 6 bases match. CDR1 MDHEN and CDR2 SYDVKM were looked up in the germline V gene. V is shortened by 10 bases, J by 5 bases, and the region joining them spans 11 bases. Measured from the cysteine to the phenylalanine, the CDR3 is 11 residues long. Here the CDR3 DNA is all that survives: 33 bases in frame from base 1.